This TCR beta chain was observed in a study of blood T cell repertoires in COVID-19. Libraries were prepared by immunoSEQ multiplex PCR; TCRdb keeps only in-frame clonotypes and omits some of them. The table lists 150,000 or so clones, around 85% of them singletons. CDR3 length equals 15 residues. Germline CDR1 and CDR2: SGHTA and FQGNSA. Trimming shortened V by 4 bases and J by 0 bases, and 10 bases separated the two germline ends. Seattle enrolled patients during active infection and tracked them longitudinally. Sequencing used peripheral blood. This chain links TRBV7-2 with TRBJ1-3, with D hard to call. The TCR sequence derives from a man aged 60 to 69 with COVID-19, enrolled during active disease. CDR3 sequence: CASSSQALSGNTIYF. In DNA form, the CDR3 reads TGTGCCAGCAGCTCCCAGGCCCTCTCTGGAAACACCATATATTTT.